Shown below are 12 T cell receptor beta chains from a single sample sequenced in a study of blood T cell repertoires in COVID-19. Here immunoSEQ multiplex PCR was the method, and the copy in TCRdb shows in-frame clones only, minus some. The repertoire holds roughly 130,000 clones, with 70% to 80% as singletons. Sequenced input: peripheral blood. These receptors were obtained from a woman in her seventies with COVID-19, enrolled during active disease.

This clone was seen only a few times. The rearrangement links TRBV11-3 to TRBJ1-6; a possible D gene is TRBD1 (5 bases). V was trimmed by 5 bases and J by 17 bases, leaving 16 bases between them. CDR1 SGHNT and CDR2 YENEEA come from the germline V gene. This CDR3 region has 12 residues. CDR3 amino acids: CASSPQGISIHF. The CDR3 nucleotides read TGTGCCAGCAGCCCGCAGGGAATCAGTATCCACTTT.

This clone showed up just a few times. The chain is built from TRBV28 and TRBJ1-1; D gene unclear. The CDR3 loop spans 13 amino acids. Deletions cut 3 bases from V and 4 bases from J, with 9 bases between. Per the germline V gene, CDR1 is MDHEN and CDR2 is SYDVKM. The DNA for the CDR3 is TGTGCCAGCAGTTTCGCAGGTTTCACTGAAGCTTTCTTT. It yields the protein CASSFAGFTEAFF.

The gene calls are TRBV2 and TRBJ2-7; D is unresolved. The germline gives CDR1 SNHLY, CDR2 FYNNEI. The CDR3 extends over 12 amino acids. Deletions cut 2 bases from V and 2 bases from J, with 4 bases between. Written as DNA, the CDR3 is TGTGCCAGCAGTGAATCTGCCTACGAGCAGTACTTC. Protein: CASSESAYEQYF.

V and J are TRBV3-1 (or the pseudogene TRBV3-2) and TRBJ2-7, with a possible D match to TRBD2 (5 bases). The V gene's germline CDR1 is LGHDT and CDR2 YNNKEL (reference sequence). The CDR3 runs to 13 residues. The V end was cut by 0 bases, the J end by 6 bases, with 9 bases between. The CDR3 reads CASSQDSSAEQYF. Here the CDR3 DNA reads TGTGCCAGCAGCCAAGATAGTAGCGCCGAGCAGTACTTC.

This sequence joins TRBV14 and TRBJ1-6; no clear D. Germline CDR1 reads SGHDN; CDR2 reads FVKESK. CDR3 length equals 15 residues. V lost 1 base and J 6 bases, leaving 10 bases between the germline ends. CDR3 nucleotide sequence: TGTGCCAGCAGCCAAGGGATTCAGGCTAATTCACCCCTCCACTTT. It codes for CASSQGIQANSPLHF.

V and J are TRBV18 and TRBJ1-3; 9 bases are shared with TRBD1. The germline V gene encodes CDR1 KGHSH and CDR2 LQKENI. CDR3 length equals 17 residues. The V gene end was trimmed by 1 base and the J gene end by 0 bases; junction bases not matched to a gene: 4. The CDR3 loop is CASSPRTGASSGNTIYF. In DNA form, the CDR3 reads TGTGCCAGCTCACCACGGACAGGGGCGAGCTCTGGAAACACCATATATTTT.

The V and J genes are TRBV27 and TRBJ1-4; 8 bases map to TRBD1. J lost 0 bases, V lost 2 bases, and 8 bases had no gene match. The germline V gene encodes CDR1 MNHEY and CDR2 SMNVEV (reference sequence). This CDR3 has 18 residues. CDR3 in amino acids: CASSLNPTGVSTNEKLFF. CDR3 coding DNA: TGTGCCAGCAGTTTAAACCCGACAGGGGTTTCAACTAATGAAAAACTGTTTTTT.

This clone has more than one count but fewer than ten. The CDR3 spells CASSPVSDTQYF. CDR3 coding DNA: TGTGCCAGCAGCCCTGTGTCAGATACGCAGTATTTT. The rearrangement uses TRBV7-2 and TRBJ2-3, with no clear D. This CDR3 has 12 amino acids. V lost 5 bases to trimming and J lost 4 bases, with 7 bases between them. Germline V lookup: CDR1 SGHTA, CDR2 FQGNSA.

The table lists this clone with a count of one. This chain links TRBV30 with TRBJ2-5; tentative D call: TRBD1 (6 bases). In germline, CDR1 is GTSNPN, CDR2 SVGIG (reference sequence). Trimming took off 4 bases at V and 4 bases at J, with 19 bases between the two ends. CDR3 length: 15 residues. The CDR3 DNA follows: TGTGCCTGGACTCCAAAGGGGGAACAGGGAGAGACCCAGTACTTC. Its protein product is CAWTPKGEQGETQYF.

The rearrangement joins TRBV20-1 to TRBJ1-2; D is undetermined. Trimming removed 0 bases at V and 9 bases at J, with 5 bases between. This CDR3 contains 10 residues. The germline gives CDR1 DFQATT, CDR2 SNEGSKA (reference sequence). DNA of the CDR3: TGCAGTGCTAGAGATTCAAGCTACACCTTC. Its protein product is CSARDSSYTF.

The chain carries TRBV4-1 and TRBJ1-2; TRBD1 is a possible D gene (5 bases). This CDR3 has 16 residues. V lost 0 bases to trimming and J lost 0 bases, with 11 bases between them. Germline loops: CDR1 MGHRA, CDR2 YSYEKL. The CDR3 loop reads CASSQDGASANYGYTF. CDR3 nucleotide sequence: TGCGCCAGCAGCCAAGATGGGGCTTCAGCTAACTATGGCTACACCTTC.

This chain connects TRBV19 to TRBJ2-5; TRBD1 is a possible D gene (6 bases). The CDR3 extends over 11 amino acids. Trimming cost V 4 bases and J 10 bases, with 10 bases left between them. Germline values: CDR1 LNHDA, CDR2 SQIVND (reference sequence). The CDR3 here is CASSNQGGQYF. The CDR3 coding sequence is TGTGCCAGTAGTAACCAAGGGGGCCAGTACTTC. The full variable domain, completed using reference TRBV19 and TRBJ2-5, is DGGITQSPKYLFRKEGQNVTLSCEQNLNHDAMYWYRQDPGQGLRLIYYSQIVNDFQKGDIAEGYSVSREKKESFPLTVTSAQKNPTAFYLCASSNQGGQYFGPGTRLLVL.